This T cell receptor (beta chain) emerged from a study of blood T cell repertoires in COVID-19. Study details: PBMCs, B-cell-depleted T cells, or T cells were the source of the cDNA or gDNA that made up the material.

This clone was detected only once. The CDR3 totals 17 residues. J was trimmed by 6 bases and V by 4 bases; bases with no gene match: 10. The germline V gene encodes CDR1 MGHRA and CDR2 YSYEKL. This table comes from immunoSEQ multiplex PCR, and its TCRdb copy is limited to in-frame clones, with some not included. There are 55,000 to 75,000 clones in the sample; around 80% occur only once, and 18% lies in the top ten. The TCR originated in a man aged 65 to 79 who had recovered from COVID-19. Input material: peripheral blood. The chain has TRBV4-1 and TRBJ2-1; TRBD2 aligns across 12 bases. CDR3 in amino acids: CASSPESLAGGLNEQFF. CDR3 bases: TGCGCCAGCAGCCCGGAATCTCTAGCGGGAGGGCTCAATGAGCAGTTCTTC.